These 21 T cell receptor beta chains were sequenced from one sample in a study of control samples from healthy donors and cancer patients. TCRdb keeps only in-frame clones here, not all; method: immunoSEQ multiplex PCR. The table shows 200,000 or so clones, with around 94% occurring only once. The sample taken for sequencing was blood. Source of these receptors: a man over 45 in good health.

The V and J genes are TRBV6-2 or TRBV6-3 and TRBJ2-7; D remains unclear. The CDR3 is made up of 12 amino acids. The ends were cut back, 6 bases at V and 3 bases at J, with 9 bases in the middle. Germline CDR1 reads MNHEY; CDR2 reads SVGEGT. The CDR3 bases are TGTGCCAGCAGCCCCCGGGTCTACGAGCAGTACTTC. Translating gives CASSPRVYEQYF.

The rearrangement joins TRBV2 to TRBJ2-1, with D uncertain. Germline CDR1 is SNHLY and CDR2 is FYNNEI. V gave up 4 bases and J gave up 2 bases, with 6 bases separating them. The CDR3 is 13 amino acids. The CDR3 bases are TGTGCCAGCAGTGCTCTGCCCTACAATGAGCAGTTCTTC. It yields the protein CASSALPYNEQFF.

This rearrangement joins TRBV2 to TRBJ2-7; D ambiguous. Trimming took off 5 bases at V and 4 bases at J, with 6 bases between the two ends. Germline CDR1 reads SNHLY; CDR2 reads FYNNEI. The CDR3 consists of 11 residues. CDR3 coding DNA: TGTGCCAGCAGTTTTCTATACGAGCAGTACGTC. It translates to CASSFLYEQYV.

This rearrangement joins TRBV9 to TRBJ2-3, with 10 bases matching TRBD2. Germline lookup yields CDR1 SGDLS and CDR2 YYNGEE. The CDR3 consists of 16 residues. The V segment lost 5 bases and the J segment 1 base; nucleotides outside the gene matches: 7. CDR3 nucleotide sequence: TGTGCCAGCAGTGTTAGAAGCGGGGGGGGCACAGATACGCAGTATTTT. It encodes CASSVRSGGGTDTQYF. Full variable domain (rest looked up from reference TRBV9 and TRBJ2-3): DSGVTQTPKHLITATGQRVTLRCSPRSGDLSVYWYQQSLDQGLQFLIQYYNGEERAKGNILERFSAQQFPDLHSELNLSSLELGDSALYFCASSVRSGGGTDTQYFGPGTRLTVL.

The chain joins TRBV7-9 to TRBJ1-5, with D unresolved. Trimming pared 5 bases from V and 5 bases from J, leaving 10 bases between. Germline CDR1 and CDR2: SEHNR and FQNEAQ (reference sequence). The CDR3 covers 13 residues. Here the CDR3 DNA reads TGTGCCAGCAGCCCCTACGTCGATCAGCCCCAGCATTTT. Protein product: CASSPYVDQPQHF.

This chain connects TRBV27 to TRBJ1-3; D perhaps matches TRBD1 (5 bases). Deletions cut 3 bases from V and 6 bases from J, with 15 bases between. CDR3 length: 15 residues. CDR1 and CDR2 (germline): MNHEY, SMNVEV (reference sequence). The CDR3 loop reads CASSFSGGGENTIYF. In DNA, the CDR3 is TGTGCCAGCAGTTTCTCCGGGGGGGGTGAAAACACCATATATTTT.

CDR3 sequence: CAWSVRGREQYF. The CDR3 region has the DNA TGTGCCTGGAGTGTACGAGGGCGGGAGCAGTACTTC. The chain employs TRBV30 and TRBJ2-7; a weak D match, TRBD2 (5 bases). V was cut by 0 bases and J by 7 bases, with 10 bases left in between. The CDR3 is 12 residues long. Germline V gene sequence: CDR1 GTSNPN, CDR2 SVGIG (reference sequence).

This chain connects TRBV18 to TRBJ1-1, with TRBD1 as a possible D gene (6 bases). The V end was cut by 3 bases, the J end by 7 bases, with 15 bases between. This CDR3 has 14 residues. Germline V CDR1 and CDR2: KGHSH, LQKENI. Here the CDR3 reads CASSPWTEQFEAFF. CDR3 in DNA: TGTGCCAGCTCACCGTGGACAGAGCAGTTTGAAGCTTTCTTT.

The CDR3 sequence: CASSLGVVTGPYGYTF. The CDR3 DNA reads as TGCGCCAGCAGCTTGGGGGTCGTGACAGGGCCCTATGGCTACACCTTC. This chain uses TRBV5-1 with TRBJ1-2; 7 positions match TRBD1. After removal of 0 bases from V and 4 bases from J, the junction contained 9 bases not matched to a gene. CDR3 size: 16 residues. The germline gives CDR1 SGHRS, CDR2 YFSETQ.

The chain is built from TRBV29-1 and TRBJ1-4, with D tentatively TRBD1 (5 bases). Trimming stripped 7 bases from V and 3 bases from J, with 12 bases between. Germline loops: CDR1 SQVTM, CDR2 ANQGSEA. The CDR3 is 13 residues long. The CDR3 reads CSALDRSNEKLFF. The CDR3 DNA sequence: TGCAGCGCTCTAGACAGATCTAATGAAAAACTGTTTTTT.

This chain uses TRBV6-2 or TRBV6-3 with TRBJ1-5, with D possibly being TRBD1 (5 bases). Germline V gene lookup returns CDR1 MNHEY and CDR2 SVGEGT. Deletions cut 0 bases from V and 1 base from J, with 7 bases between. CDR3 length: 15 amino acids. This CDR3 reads CASSYSGGSNQPQHF. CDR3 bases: TGTGCCAGCAGTTACTCTGGGGGGAGCAATCAGCCCCAGCATTTT.

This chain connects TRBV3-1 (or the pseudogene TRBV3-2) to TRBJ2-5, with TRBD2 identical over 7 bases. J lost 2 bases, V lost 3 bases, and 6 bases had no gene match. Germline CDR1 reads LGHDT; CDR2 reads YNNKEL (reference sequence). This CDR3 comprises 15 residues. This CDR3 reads CASSHLGGGQETQYF. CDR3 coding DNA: TGTGCCAGCAGCCATCTGGGGGGAGGGCAAGAGACCCAGTACTTC.

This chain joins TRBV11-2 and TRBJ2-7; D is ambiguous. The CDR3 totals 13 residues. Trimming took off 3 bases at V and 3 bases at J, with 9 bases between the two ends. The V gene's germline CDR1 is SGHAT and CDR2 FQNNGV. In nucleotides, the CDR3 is TGTGCCAGCAGCTTGGCTGTGGGCTACGAGCAGTACGTC. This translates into CASSLAVGYEQYV.

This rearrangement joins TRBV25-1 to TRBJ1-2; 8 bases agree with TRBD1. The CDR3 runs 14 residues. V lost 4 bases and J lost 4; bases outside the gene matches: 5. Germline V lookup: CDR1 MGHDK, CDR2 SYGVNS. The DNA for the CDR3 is TGTGCCAGCAGTGCTTCCGGGACAGGCTATGGCTACACCTTC. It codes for CASSASGTGYGYTF.

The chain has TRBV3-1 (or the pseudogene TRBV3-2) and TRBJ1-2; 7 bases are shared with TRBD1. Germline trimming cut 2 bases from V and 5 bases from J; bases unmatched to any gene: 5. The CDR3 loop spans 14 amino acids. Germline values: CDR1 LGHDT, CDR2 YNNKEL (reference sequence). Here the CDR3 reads CASSQQGGKYGYTF. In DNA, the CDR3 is TGTGCCAGCAGCCAACAGGGGGGGAAGTATGGCTACACCTTC.

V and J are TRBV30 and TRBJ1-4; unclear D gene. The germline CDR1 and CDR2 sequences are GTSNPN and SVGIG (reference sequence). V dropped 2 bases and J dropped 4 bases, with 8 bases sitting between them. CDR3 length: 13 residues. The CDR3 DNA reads TGTGCCTGGAGTTTAGGGAATAATGAAAAACTGTTTTTT. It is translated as CAWSLGNNEKLFF.

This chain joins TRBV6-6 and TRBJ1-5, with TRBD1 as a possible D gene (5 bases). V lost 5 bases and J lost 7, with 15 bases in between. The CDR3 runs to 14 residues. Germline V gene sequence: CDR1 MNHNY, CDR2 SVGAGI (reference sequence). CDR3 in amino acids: CASSDPVGAQPQHF. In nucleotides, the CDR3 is TGTGCCAGCAGTGATCCAGTTGGGGCGCAGCCCCAGCATTTT.

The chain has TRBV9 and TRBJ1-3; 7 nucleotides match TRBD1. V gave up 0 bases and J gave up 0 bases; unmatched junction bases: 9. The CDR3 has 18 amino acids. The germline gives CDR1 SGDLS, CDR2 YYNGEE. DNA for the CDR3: TGTGCCAGCAGCGTAGCGGAGGGGGCTAGAACCTCTGGAAACACCATATATTTT. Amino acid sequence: CASSVAEGARTSGNTIYF.

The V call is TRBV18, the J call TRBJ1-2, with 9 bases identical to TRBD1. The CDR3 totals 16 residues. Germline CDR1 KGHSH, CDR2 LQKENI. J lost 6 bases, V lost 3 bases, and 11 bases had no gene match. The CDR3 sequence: CASSPPGQGFVDGYTF. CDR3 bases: TGTGCCAGCTCACCCCCGGGACAGGGATTCGTCGATGGCTACACCTTC.

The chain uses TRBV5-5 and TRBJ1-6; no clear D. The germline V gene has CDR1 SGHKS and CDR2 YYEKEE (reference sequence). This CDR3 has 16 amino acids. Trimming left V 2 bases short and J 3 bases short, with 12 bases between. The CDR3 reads CASSFWQAHYNSPLHF. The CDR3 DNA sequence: TGTGCCAGCAGCTTTTGGCAGGCCCACTATAATTCACCCCTCCACTTT.

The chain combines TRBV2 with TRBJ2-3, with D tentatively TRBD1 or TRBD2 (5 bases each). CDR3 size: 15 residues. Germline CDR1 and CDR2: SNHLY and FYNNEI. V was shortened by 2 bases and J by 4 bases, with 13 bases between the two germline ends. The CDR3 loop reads CASSERKGRPDTQYF. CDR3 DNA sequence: TGTGCCAGCAGTGAAAGAAAGGGACGACCAGATACGCAGTATTTT.